This T cell receptor beta chain was retrieved from a study of blood T cell repertoires in COVID-19. With 3 bases removed from V and 4 bases from J, the gap between germline ends came to 21 bases. The germline CDR1 and CDR2 sequences are MDHEN and SYDVKM. CDR3 length: 17 residues. This clone has just a few counts. As originally analysed: Quantification of nucleated cells was approximated via reference gene primer amplification. Assay used: immunoSEQ multiplex PCR; TCRdb lists only in-frame clones, some missing. The DNA was the basis for D and trimming; V, J and clone size are from that table. There are fewer than 90,000 clones in the sample; more than 65% occur only once, and roughly 6% lies in the top ten.

The sequenced sample was peripheral blood. The rearrangement uses TRBV28 and TRBJ1-2; D perhaps matches TRBD1 (6 bases). This TCR was recovered from an older man with COVID-19, enrolled during active disease. The CDR3 is CASSLGIGGDGSYGYTF. CDR3 DNA sequence: TGTGCCAGCAGTTTGGGGATAGGGGGAGACGGATCCTATGGCTACACCTTC.